Each of the 8 T cell receptor beta chains below was sequenced from the same sample in a study of blood T cell repertoires in COVID-19. Sequencing used immunoSEQ multiplex PCR; TCRdb keeps in-frame clones, though not all of them. Of about 190,000 clones in the sample, about four fifths were seen once. The sample comprised peripheral blood. These receptors were obtained from a woman in her seventies with active or convalescent COVID-19.

This chain uses TRBV18 with TRBJ2-7; 7 bases agree with TRBD1. This CDR3 has 13 residues. With V trimmed by 1 base and J by 3 bases, 0 bases remained unmatched. Per germline, CDR1 KGHSH and CDR2 LQKENI. The CDR3 nucleotides are TGTGCCAGCTCACCACACAGGGGCTACGAGCAGTACTTC. It codes for CASSPHRGYEQYF.

CDR3 bases: TGCGCCAGCAGCTTGAAGGGGATTGAAGCTTTCTTT. The encoded protein is CASSLKGIEAFF. The J gene is TRBJ1-1, the V gene TRBV5-1, with a tentative D call TRBD1 (5 bases). Trimming left V 1 base short and J 7 bases short, with 8 bases between. The CDR3 sequence is 12 residues long. CDR1 and CDR2 from the germline V gene are SGHRS and YFSETQ.

This chain uses TRBV7-9 with TRBJ2-7; possibly TRBD2 for D (6 bases). The germline V gene encodes CDR1 SEHNR and CDR2 FQNEAQ (reference sequence). This CDR3 contains 14 residues. V lost 3 bases and J lost 4, with 13 bases in between. CDR3 in amino acids: CASSFDGSIYEQYF. CDR3 nucleotides: TGTGCCAGCAGCTTTGACGGGAGCATTTACGAGCAGTACTTC.

This clone appeared once. J is TRBJ2-1 and V is TRBV27; unclear D gene. Germline-derived CDR1 and CDR2 are MNHEY and SMNVEV (reference sequence). The CDR3 has 19 amino acids. V dropped 3 bases and J dropped 7 bases, with 28 bases sitting between them. This CDR3 reads CASSFEETPGLVPRNEQFF. The DNA for the CDR3 is TGTGCCAGCAGTTTCGAAGAGACCCCGGGTCTAGTTCCCCGGAATGAGCAGTTCTTC.

This chain connects TRBV6-5 to TRBJ1-5; perhaps TRBD1 as D (5 bases). Germline V gene lookup returns CDR1 MNHEY and CDR2 SVGAGI. The CDR3 is 14 residues long. V was clipped by 8 bases and J by 0 bases, with 11 bases between them. The CDR3 protein is CASSGQLSNQPQHF. CDR3 in DNA: TGTGCCAGCTCCGGACAACTTAGCAATCAGCCCCAGCATTTT.

V gene TRBV2 combines with J gene TRBJ2-3; 10 bases agree with TRBD1. The CDR3 length is 15 residues. V was pared by 4 bases and J by 5 bases, with 6 bases of the junction left unmatched. Germline V gene sequence: CDR1 SNHLY, CDR2 FYNNEI. CDR3 nucleotide sequence: TGTGCCAGCAGTGGCGACAGGGGGCGCGGAGATACGCAGTATTTT. Translating gives CASSGDRGRGDTQYF.

This clone was counted at least ten times. This rearrangement joins TRBV6-5 to TRBJ2-1, with D uncertain. CDR1 and CDR2 (germline): MNHEY, SVGAGI. The ends were cut back, 5 bases at V and 6 bases at J, with 8 bases in the middle. This CDR3 contains 12 residues. CDR3 in DNA: TGTGCCAGCAGTCCCTCGGGCAATGAGCAGTTCTTC. The encoded protein is CASSPSGNEQFF.

The gene calls are TRBV2 and TRBJ2-7, with 11 nucleotides matching TRBD1. Per the germline V gene, CDR1 is SNHLY and CDR2 is FYNNEI. The CDR3 is made up of 12 amino acids. After removal of 6 bases from V and 7 bases from J, the junction contained 2 bases not matched to a gene. The CDR3 nucleotides read TGTGCCAGCAGGGGACAGGGGGTTGAGCAGTACTTC. Protein product: CASRGQGVEQYF. The whole variable domain, filled in from reference TRBV2 and TRBJ2-7, reads EPEVTQTPSHQVTQMGQEVILRCVPISNHLYFYWYRQILGQKVEFLVSFYNNEISEKSEIFDDQFSVERPDGSNFTLKIRSTKLEDSAMYFCASRGQGVEQYFGPGTRLTVT.